One sample yielded the 8 T cell receptor beta chains listed below, sequenced in a study of T cell changes during pregnancy in multiple sclerosis. The assay was immunoSEQ multiplex PCR, and TCRdb's table has in-frame clones only and misses some. The profile shows 90,000 to 100,000 clones, 92% of them singletons. The sequencing here drew on peripheral blood, taken in the first trimester of pregnancy. The receptors shown here come from a female donor with multiple sclerosis, enrolled in a pregnancy study.

The J gene is TRBJ2-2, the V gene TRBV5-1; 12 nucleotides match TRBD2. Germline V CDR1 and CDR2: SGHRS, YFSETQ. The ends lost 4 bases at V and 1 base at J; junction bases unmatched: 11. The CDR3 spans 19 residues. The CDR3 DNA reads as TGCGCCAGCAGCCCCTCCGGGACTAGCGGGCGGCTGAACACCGGGGAGCTGTTTTTT. This translates into CASSPSGTSGRLNTGELFF.

The V and J genes are TRBV29-1 and TRBJ2-1; 7 bases match TRBD2. This CDR3 is 14 amino acids long. Looked up from germline, CDR1 is SQVTM and CDR2 is ANQGSEA. V trimming: 1 base; J trimming: 4 bases; junction bases outside the gene matches: 4. The CDR3 DNA is TGCAGCGTTGAAGGCCTAGCGGATTACAATGAGCAGTTCTTC. This translates into CSVEGLADYNEQFF.

The chain is built from TRBV4-1 and TRBJ2-1, with D maybe TRBD1 (5 bases). CDR1 MGHRA and CDR2 YSYEKL come from the germline V gene. This CDR3 comprises 17 residues. V was trimmed by 1 base and J by 8 bases, leaving 21 bases between them. The CDR3 nucleotides read TGCGCCAGCAGCCAAGGTTGGCCGACAGCCCCTGGGGATGAGCAGTTCTTC. It codes for CASSQGWPTAPGDEQFF.

The chain carries TRBV6-4 and TRBJ2-3; D might be TRBD2 (5 bases). The CDR3 totals 13 residues. The germline gives CDR1 MRHNA, CDR2 SNTAGT. V dropped 3 bases and J dropped 5 bases, with 9 bases sitting between them. The CDR3, as DNA: TGTGCCAGCAGTGAAGTAGCGAAAGATACGCAGTATTTT. This translates into CASSEVAKDTQYF.

The chain employs TRBV5-4 and TRBJ2-7, with D maybe TRBD2 (6 bases). This CDR3 region has 15 residues. From germline, CDR1 is SGHNT and CDR2 YYREEE (reference sequence). The V gene lost 0 bases and the J gene lost 3 bases, with 13 bases spanning the gap. DNA for the CDR3: TGTGCCAGCAGCTTGGACACGGGAGCCATCTACGAGCAGTACTTC. Protein product: CASSLDTGAIYEQYF.

The DNA of the CDR3 is TGTGCCAGCAGTGAATTTAGGGGACAGGGGGCGAGGGAGCAGTACTTC. Translating it yields CASSEFRGQGAREQYF. V is TRBV6-1 and J is TRBJ2-7; 12 positions agree with TRBD1. V lost 2 bases to trimming and J lost 7 bases; unmatched junction nucleotides: 9. Germline CDR1 and CDR2: MNHNS and SASEGT. The CDR3 runs to 16 residues.

V usage is TRBV5-1 and J usage is TRBJ1-5, with TRBD1 as a possible D gene (5 bases). V was pared by 2 bases and J by 6 bases, with 9 bases between. The CDR3 is 13 amino acids. From germline, CDR1 is SGHRS and CDR2 YFSETQ. The chain's CDR3 is CASSLQEGQPQHF. For the CDR3, the DNA is TGCGCCAGCAGCTTACAGGAGGGTCAGCCCCAGCATTTT.

Only a few counts were recorded for this clone. This chain uses TRBV7-2 with TRBJ1-5, with 8 bases fitting TRBD1. Germline V CDR1 and CDR2: SGHTA, FQGNSA. The CDR3 sequence is 15 residues long. The trim removed 5 bases at V and 6 bases at J, leaving 9 bases unmatched. CDR3 in DNA: TGTGCCAGCAGCCCAGGGGGCGCGGGAAGTCAGCCCCAGCATTTT. Translation: CASSPGGAGSQPQHF.